The rows below give T cell receptor beta chains drawn from one sample of a study of vaccination and CD4 T cells after COVID-19. Which antigens these TCRs recognize remains unknown. One entry per CDR3 protein, called by TCRdb with MiXCR from the PCR reads. Among 6,000 to 7,500 distinct CDR3 sequences listed, around 41% were seen once. The source material was CD4+ T cells from blood, cultured in vitro. These receptors were obtained from a human donor in good health. The conserved cysteine and the conserved F or W are not part of the CDR3 here. A D gene is named only where the DNA matches it firmly.

j_call,v_call,d_call,cdr3_aa
TRBJ1-6,TRBV27,TRBD1,ASSLLQTGGVGPLH
TRBJ1-1,TRBV5-1,.,ASSFLGAQNTEAF
TRBJ1-1,TRBV6-5,.,ASSYEVNTEAF
TRBJ2-3,TRBV10-1,TRBD2,ASSATSGGARDTQY
TRBJ1-2,TRBV6-5,.,ASSYSGTHKDGYT
TRBJ1-2,TRBV6-1,TRBD1,ASSPGQGIYGYT
TRBJ1-2,TRBV12-3/TRBV12-4,.,ASSTPALRGSYT
TRBJ1-2,TRBV6-5,.,ASSYTGVRYT
TRBJ1-5,TRBV2,.,ASGDVRNQPQH
TRBJ2-5,TRBV20-1,TRBD1,SARVGQVTLQETQY
TRBJ1-5,TRBV6-1,TRBD1,ASRPGQYNQPQH
TRBJ1-1,TRBV6-1,.,ASRTQGGLNTEAF
TRBJ1-1,TRBV7-2,.,ASSLGVGGTEAF
TRBJ1-1,TRBV2,TRBD1,ASTPDAGAGGTEAF
TRBJ1-2,TRBV5-6,.,ASSPIGTGYCT
TRBJ1-2,TRBV30,.,AWSVQPRGYT
TRBJ2-5,TRBV5-1,TRBD1,ASSLETGTGVKETQY
TRBJ2-1,TRBV7-6,TRBD1,ASSSTGELNEQF
TRBJ1-5,TRBV5-5,TRBD1,ASSLDVGGPDQPQH
TRBJ1-1,TRBV27,.,ASSLYWAANTEAF
TRBJ2-5,TRBV5-1,.,ASSLRGGQEETQY
TRBJ2-7,TRBV20-1,.,SARWQTYEQY
TRBJ2-3,TRBV6-1,TRBD1,ASSDPRAGGSDTQY
TRBJ1-2,TRBV9,.,ASSDKLVGGYT
TRBJ1-6,TRBV30,.,AWRQGGGSPLH